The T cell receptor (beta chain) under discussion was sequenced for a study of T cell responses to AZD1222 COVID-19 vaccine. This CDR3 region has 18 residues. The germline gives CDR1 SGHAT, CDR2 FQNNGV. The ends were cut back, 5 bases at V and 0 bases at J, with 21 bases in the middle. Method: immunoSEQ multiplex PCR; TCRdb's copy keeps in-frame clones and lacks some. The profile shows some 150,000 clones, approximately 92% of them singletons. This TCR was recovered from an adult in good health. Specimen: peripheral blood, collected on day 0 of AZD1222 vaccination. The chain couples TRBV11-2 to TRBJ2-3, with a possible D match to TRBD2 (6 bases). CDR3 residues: CASSHGGRSASSTDTQYF. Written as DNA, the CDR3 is TGTGCCAGCAGCCACGGAGGGAGATCGGCCTCTAGCACAGATACGCAGTATTTT.